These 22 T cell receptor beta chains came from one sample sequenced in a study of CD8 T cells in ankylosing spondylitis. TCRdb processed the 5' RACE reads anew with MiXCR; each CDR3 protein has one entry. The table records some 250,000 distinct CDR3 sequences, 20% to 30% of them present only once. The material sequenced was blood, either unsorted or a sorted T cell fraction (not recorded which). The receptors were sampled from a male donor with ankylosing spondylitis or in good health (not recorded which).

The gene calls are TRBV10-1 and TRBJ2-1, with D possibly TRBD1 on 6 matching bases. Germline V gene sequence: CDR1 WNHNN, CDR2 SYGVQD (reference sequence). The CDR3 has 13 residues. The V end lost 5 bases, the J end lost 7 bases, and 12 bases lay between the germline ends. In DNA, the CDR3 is TGCGCCAGCAGTCCAACAGGGAAAAATGAGCAGTTCTTC. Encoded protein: CASSPTGKNEQFF.

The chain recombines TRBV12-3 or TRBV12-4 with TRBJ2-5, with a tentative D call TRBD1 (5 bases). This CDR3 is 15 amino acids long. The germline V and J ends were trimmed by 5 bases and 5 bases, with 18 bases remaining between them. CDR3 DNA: TGTGCCAGCAGTGGGGCCTTCTACCTAGGGGAGACCCAGTACTTC. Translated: CASSGAFYLGETQYF.

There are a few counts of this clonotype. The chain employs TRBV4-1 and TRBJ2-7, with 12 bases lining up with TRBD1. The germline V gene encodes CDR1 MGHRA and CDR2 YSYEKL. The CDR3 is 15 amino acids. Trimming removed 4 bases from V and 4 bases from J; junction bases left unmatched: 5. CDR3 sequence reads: CASSRGGQGAYEQYF. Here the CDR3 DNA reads TGCGCCAGCAGCCGAGGGGGACAGGGGGCTTACGAGCAGTACTTC.

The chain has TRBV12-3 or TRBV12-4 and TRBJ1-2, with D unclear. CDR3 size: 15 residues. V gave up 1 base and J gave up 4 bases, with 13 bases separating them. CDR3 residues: CASSLVLRTAYGYTF. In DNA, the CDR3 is TGTGCCAGCAGTTTAGTATTACGAACAGCCTATGGCTACACCTTC.

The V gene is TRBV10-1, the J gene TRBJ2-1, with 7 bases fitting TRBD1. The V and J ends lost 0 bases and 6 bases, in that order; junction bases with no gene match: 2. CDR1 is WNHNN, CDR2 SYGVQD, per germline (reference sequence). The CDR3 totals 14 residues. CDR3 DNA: TGCGCCAGCAGTGAGTCGGCAGGGGGCAATGAGCAGTTCTTC. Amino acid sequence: CASSESAGGNEQFF.

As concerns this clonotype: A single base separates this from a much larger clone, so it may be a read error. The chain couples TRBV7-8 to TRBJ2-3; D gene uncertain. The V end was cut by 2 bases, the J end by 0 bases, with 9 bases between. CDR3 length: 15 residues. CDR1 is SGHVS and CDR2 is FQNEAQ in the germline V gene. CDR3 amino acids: CASSLYPASTDTQYF. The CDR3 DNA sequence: TGTGCCAGCAGCTTATACCCAGCTAGCACAGATACGCAGTATTTT. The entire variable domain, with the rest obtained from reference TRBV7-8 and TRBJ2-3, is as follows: GAGVSQSPRYKVAKRGQDVALRCDPISGHVSLFWYQQALGQGPEFLTYFQNEAQLDKSGLPSDRFFAERPEGSVSTLKIQRTQQEDSAVYLCASSLYPASTDTQYFGPGTRLTVL.

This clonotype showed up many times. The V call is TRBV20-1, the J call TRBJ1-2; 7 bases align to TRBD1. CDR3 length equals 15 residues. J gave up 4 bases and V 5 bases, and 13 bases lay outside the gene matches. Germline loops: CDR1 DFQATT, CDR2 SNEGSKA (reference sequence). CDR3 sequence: CSARLTGVVGYGYTF. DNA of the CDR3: TGCAGTGCTCGCCTTACAGGGGTAGTCGGCTATGGCTACACCTTC.

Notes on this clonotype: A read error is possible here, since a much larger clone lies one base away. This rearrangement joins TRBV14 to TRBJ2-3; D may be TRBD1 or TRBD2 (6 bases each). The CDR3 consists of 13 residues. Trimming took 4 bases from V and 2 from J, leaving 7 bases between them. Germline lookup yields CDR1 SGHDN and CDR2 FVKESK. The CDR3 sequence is CASSPGATDTQYF. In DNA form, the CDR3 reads TGTGCCAGCAGCCCGGGGGCCACAGATACGCAGTATTTT.

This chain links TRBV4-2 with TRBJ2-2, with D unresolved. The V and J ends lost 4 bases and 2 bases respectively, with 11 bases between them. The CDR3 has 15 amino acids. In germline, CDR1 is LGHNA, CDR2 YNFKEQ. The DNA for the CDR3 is TGTGCCAGCAGCCGAAGTCCGCTAAACACCGGGGAGCTGTTTTTT. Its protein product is CASSRSPLNTGELFF.

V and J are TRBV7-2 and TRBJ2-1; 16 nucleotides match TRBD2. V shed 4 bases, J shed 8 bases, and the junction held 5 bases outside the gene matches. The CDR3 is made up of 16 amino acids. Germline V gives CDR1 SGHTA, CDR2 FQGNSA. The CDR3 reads CASSWSGTSGGDEQFF. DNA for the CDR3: TGTGCCAGCAGCTGGTCCGGGACTAGCGGGGGGGATGAGCAGTTCTTC.

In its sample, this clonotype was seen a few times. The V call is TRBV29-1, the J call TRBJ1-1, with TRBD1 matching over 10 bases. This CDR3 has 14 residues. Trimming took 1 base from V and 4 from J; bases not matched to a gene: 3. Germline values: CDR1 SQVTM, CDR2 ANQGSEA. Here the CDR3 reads CSVEAGQGGTEAFF. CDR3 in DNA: TGCAGCGTTGAAGCCGGACAGGGGGGCACTGAAGCTTTCTTT.

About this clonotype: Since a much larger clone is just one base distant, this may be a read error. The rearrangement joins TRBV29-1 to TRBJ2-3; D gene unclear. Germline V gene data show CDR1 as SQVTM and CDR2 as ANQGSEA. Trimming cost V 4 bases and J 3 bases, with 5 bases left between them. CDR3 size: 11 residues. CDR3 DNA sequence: TGCAGCGTTGTAGATACAGATACGCAGTATTTT. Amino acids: CSVVDTDTQYF.

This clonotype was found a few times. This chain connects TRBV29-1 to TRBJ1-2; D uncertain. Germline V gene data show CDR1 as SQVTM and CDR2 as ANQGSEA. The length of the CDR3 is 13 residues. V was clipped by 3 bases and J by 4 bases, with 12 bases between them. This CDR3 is CSVESPKAYGYTF. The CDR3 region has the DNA TGCAGCGTTGAGTCCCCGAAGGCCTATGGCTACACCTTC.

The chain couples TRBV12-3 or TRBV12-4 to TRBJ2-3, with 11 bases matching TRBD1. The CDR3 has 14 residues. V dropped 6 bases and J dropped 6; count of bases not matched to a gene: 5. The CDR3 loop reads CASSRDRGSDTQYF. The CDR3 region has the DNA TGTGCCAGCAGCAGGGACAGGGGGTCGGATACGCAGTATTTT.

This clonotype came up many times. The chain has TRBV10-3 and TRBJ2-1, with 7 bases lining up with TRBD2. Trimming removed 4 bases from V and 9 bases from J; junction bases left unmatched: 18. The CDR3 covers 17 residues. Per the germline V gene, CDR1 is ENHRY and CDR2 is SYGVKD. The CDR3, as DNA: TGTGCCATCAGTGCAGACGAAGCGGGGCCCTACTTCGGTGAGCAGTTCTTC. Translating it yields CAISADEAGPYFGEQFF.

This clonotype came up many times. The chain's CDR3 is CASSSTGQTVYGYTF. In DNA form, the CDR3 reads TGTGCCAGCAGCTCGACCGGACAGACCGTCTATGGCTACACCTTC. This chain connects TRBV7-9 to TRBJ1-2; D is perhaps TRBD1 (6 bases). Trimming removed 4 bases from V and 4 bases from J, with 16 bases in between. There are 15 residues in the CDR3. CDR1 and CDR2 from the germline V gene are SEHNR and FQNEAQ (reference sequence).

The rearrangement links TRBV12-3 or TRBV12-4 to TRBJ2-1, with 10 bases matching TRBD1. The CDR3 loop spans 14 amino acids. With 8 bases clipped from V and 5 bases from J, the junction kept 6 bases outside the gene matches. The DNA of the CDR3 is TGTGCCAGCGCCCCTGACAGGGGGCACAATGAGCAGTTCTTC. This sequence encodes CASAPDRGHNEQFF.

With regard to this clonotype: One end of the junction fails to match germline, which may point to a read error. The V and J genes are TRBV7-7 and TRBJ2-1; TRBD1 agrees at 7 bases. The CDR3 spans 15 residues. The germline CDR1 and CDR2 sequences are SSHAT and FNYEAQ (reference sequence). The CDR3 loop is CASSLGQGDYNEQFF. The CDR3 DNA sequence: TGTGCTAGCAGCTTAGGGCAGGGGGACTACAATGAGCAGTTCTTC.

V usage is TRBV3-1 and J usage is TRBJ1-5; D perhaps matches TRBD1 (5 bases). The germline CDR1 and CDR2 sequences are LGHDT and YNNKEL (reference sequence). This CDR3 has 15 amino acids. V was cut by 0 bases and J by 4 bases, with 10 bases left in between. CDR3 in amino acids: CASSQDLGPNQPQHF. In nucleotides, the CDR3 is TGTGCCAGCAGCCAAGATCTGGGACCGAATCAGCCCCAGCATTTT.

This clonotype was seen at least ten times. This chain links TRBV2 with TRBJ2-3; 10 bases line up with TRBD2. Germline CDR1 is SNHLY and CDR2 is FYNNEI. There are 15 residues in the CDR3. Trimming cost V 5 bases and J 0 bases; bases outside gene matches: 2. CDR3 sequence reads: CASSWTSGSTDTQYF. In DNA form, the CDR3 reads TGTGCCAGCAGTTGGACTAGCGGCAGCACAGATACGCAGTATTTT.

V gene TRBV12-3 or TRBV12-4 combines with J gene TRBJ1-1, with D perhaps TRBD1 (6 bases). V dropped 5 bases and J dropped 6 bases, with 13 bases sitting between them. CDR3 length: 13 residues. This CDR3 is CASSLQGVSEAFF. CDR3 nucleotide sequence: TGTGCCAGCAGTCTACAGGGAGTTTCTGAAGCTTTCTTT.

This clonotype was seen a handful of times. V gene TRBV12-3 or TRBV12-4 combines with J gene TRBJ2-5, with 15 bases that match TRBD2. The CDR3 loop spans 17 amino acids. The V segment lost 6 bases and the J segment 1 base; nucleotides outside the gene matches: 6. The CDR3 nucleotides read TGTGCCAGCAGCCGGACTAGCGGGGGGGCCTTCCAAGAGACCCAGTACTTC. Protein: CASSRTSGGAFQETQYF.